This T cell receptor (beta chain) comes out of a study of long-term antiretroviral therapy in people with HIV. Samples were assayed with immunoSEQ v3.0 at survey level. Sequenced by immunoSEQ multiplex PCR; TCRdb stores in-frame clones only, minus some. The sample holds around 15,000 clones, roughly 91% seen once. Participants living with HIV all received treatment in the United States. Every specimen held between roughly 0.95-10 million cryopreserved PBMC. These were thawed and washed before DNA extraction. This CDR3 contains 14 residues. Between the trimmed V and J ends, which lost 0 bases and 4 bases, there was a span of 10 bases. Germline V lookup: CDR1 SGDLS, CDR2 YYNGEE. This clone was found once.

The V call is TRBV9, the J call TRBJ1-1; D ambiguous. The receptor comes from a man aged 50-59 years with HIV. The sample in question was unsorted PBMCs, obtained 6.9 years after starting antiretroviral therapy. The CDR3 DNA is TGTGCCAGCAGCGTAGGAGTAGGGCGCACTGAAGCTTTCTTT. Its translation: CASSVGVGRTEAFF.